The 21 T cell receptor beta chains presented below share a single source sample, sequenced in a study of cytomegalovirus exposure and HLA in healthy donors. Only in-frame clones appear in the TCRdb table, and some are missing; sequencing was by immunoSEQ multiplex PCR. The sample lists about 65,000 clones, 92% occurring once. Sequencing input: PBMCs. These receptor sequences come from a woman between 18 and 29 years old in good health and CMV-seronegative.

This chain uses TRBV30 with TRBJ1-5; 9 nucleotides match TRBD1. From germline, CDR1 is GTSNPN and CDR2 SVGIG (reference sequence). J was trimmed by 2 bases and V by 2 bases; bases with no gene match: 10. CDR3 size: 17 residues. CDR3 sequence (DNA): TGTGCCTGGAGTCAGGGTTGGGGACAGGGAGGCAATCAGCCCCAGCATTTT. It is translated as CAWSQGWGQGGNQPQHF.

The CDR3 here is CASSQDFGGQKETQYF. CDR3 in DNA: TGCGCCAGCAGCCAAGATTTTGGGGGACAGAAAGAGACCCAGTACTTC. The chain recombines TRBV4-3 with TRBJ2-5, with 7 bases lining up with TRBD1. The germline V gene has CDR1 LGHNA and CDR2 YSLEER. With V trimmed by 0 bases and J by 3 bases, 7 bases remained unmatched. The CDR3 has 16 residues.

V usage is TRBV9 and J usage is TRBJ2-3; tentative D call: TRBD2 (6 bases). Between the trimmed V and J ends, which lost 3 bases and 2 bases, there was a span of 13 bases. CDR1 and CDR2 from the germline V gene are SGDLS and YYNGEE. The CDR3 spans 15 residues. Here the CDR3 reads CASSAQRASTDTQYF. The CDR3 DNA reads as TGTGCCAGCAGCGCCCAGCGGGCATCCACAGATACGCAGTATTTT.

The chain couples TRBV7-6 to TRBJ2-5; D is unresolved. Trimming pared 5 bases from V and 5 bases from J, leaving 9 bases between. This CDR3 comprises 12 residues. Germline V gene lookup returns CDR1 SGHVS and CDR2 FNYEAQ. The CDR3 nucleotides are TGTGCCAGCAGCCAAACTTCGGAGACCCAGTACTTC. Translating gives CASSQTSETQYF.

The gene calls are TRBV10-2 and TRBJ2-5; 7 bases align to TRBD1. Germline V CDR1 and CDR2: WSHSY, SAAADI. The junction had 6 bases not matched to a gene; V was cut back by 6 bases and J by 5 bases. CDR3 length equals 13 residues. The CDR3 DNA sequence: TGCGCCAGCAGCGGGGACAGTGTGGAGACCCAGTACTTC. Translated, it gives CASSGDSVETQYF.

The chain joins TRBV2 to TRBJ2-5; perhaps TRBD1 as D (5 bases). V lost 3 bases to trimming and J lost 5 bases, with 16 bases between them. Germline values: CDR1 SNHLY, CDR2 FYNNEI. The CDR3 has 15 amino acids. The CDR3 DNA reads as TGTGCCAGCAGTGATTGGTTAGGGGTTTTTGAGACCCAGTACTTC. Translating gives CASSDWLGVFETQYF.

This clone was detected only once. The rearrangement joins TRBV11-2 to TRBJ2-2; 11 nucleotides line up with TRBD2. Germline loops: CDR1 SGHAT, CDR2 FQNNGV. After removal of 4 bases from V and 4 bases from J, the junction contained 5 bases not matched to a gene. The CDR3 contains 16 residues. CDR3 loop: CASSSDSGRATGELFF. CDR3 coding DNA: TGTGCCAGCAGCTCTGATAGCGGGAGGGCCACCGGGGAGCTGTTTTTT. Complete variable domain (other parts from reference TRBV11-2 and TRBJ2-2): EAGVAQSPRYKIIEKRQSVAFWCNPISGHATLYWYQQILGQGPKLLIQFQNNGVVDDSQLPKDRFSAERLKGVDSTLKIQPAKLEDSAVYLCASSSDSGRATGELFFGEGSRLTVL.

This clone was picked up many times. The genes are TRBV4-1 and TRBJ1-4; D remains unclear. Trimming removed 0 bases from V and 7 bases from J, with 12 bases in between. Germline values: CDR1 MGHRA, CDR2 YSYEKL. CDR3 length: 15 amino acids. The CDR3 loop reads CASSQDRGGPEKLFF. In nucleotides, the CDR3 is TGCGCCAGCAGCCAAGATCGGGGTGGGCCTGAAAAACTGTTTTTT.

The CDR3 is CASSPGDSGYGYTF. CDR3 nucleotide sequence: TGTGCCAGCAGCCCAGGGGACAGCGGCTATGGCTACACCTTC. This chain connects TRBV6-5 to TRBJ1-2, with 7 bases lining up with TRBD1. Germline CDR1 MNHEY, CDR2 SVGAGI. J gave up 4 bases and V 6 bases, and 8 bases lay outside the gene matches. This CDR3 has 14 residues.

The chain joins TRBV4-1 to TRBJ2-3, with D perhaps matching TRBD1 (5 bases). V gave up 1 base and J gave up 2 bases, with 13 bases separating them. The germline gives CDR1 MGHRA, CDR2 YSYEKL. This CDR3 comprises 16 residues. The CDR3 here is CASSQGPLGDTDTQYF. CDR3 DNA sequence: TGCGCCAGCAGCCAAGGCCCCTTAGGGGACACAGATACGCAGTATTTT.

V and J are TRBV2 and TRBJ1-5; TRBD1 matches 12 bases. With 7 bases clipped from V and 6 bases from J, the junction kept 4 bases outside the gene matches. Germline V gene lookup returns CDR1 SNHLY and CDR2 FYNNEI. This CDR3 is built from 14 residues. The CDR3 DNA reads as TGTGCCAGCACCGGGACAGGGGGCCTTCAGCCCCAGCATTTT. Residues: CASTGTGGLQPQHF.

The chain carries TRBV6-4 and TRBJ2-1; TRBD2 agrees at 10 bases. After removal of 1 base from V and 0 bases from J, the junction contained 0 bases not matched to a gene. Germline V gene sequence: CDR1 MRHNA, CDR2 SNTAGT. The CDR3 contains 16 residues. The CDR3 DNA reads TGTGCCAGCAGTGACTTAGCGGGGGGCTCCTACAATGAGCAGTTCTTC. As protein: CASSDLAGGSYNEQFF.

The rearrangement links TRBV7-9 to TRBJ2-7, with 10 bases identical to TRBD1. V lost 5 bases to trimming and J lost 5 bases; unmatched junction nucleotides: 15. Germline CDR1 SEHNR, CDR2 FQNEAQ (reference sequence). The CDR3 contains 17 residues. Written as DNA, the CDR3 is TGTGCCAGCAGCCCTTTTGGGACAGGGGCCCTCGGCGACGAGCAGTACTTC. Translation: CASSPFGTGALGDEQYF.

The chain uses TRBV7-8 and TRBJ2-7; 8 positions match TRBD1. The CDR3 extends over 14 amino acids. The V and J ends lost 4 bases and 3 bases, in that order; junction bases with no gene match: 5. Germline V CDR1 and CDR2: SGHVS, FQNEAQ. CDR3 in DNA: TGTGCCAGCAGCTCGCGACAGGGGATCTACGAGCAGTACTTC. Encoded protein: CASSSRQGIYEQYF. Full variable domain (outside the CDR3, taken from reference TRBV7-8 and TRBJ2-7): GAGVSQSPRYKVAKRGQDVALRCDPISGHVSLFWYQQALGQGPEFLTYFQNEAQLDKSGLPSDRFFAERPEGSVSTLKIQRTQQEDSAVYLCASSSRQGIYEQYFGPGTRLTVT.

V gene TRBV9 combines with J gene TRBJ2-7, with a tentative D call TRBD1 (6 bases). This CDR3 is built from 13 residues. Per the germline V gene, CDR1 is SGDLS and CDR2 is YYNGEE. Trimming cost V 3 bases and J 1 base, with 8 bases left between them. The CDR3 DNA reads as TGTGCCAGCAGCGACAGGGATTCCTACGAGCAGTACTTC. Amino acids: CASSDRDSYEQYF.

The CDR3 sequence is CAARDRDGYTF. The CDR3 coding sequence is TGTGCCGCCCGGGACAGGGATGGCTACACCTTC. V and J are TRBV6-5 and TRBJ1-2; TRBD1 matches at 9 bases. Germline CDR1 is MNHEY and CDR2 is SVGAGI. The CDR3 spans 11 residues. The ends lost 11 bases at V and 6 bases at J; junction bases unmatched: 4.

The V and J genes are TRBV2 and TRBJ2-7; 8 positions agree with TRBD2. There are 14 residues in the CDR3. CDR1 is SNHLY, CDR2 FYNNEI, per germline. The V segment lost 2 bases and the J segment 6 bases; nucleotides outside the gene matches: 6. CDR3 DNA sequence: TGTGCCAGCAGTGAACGGGAGGGCCTGAGCGAGCAGTACTTC. It is translated as CASSEREGLSEQYF.

Only one count was recorded for this clone. The chain combines TRBV10-2 with TRBJ1-1, with 10 bases matching TRBD1. The junction had 7 bases not matched to a gene; V was cut back by 10 bases and J by 2 bases. This CDR3 is built from 14 residues. CDR1 is WSHSY, CDR2 SAAADI, per germline. The CDR3 DNA reads as TGCGCCACAGAAAGGACAGGGGGAAACACTGAAGCTTTCTTT. Translated, it gives CATERTGGNTEAFF.

This sequence joins TRBV19 and TRBJ1-1, with 8 nucleotides matching TRBD1. Germline V gives CDR1 LNHDA, CDR2 SQIVND (reference sequence). Unmatched junction bases numbered 3, after V lost 2 bases and J lost 4 bases. CDR3 size: 14 residues. The CDR3 DNA sequence: TGTGCCAGTAGTATACAGGGGGCGGGCACTGAAGCTTTCTTT. Translation: CASSIQGAGTEAFF. The full variable domain, in which reference TRBV19 and TRBJ1-1 provide the parts outside the CDR3, is DGGITQSPKYLFRKEGQNVTLSCEQNLNHDAMYWYRQDPGQGLRLIYYSQIVNDFQKGDIAEGYSVSREKKESFPLTVTSAQKNPTAFYLCASSIQGAGTEAFFGQGTRLTVV.

This rearrangement joins TRBV5-4 to TRBJ2-7; tentatively, D is TRBD2 (5 bases). The V gene lost 4 bases and the J gene lost 0 bases, with 14 bases spanning the gap. Germline loops: CDR1 SGHNT, CDR2 YYREEE (reference sequence). The CDR3 runs to 15 residues. CDR3 nucleotide sequence: TGTGCCAGCAGCCCGGACTTAGCGTCCTCCTACGAGCAGTACTTC. It codes for CASSPDLASSYEQYF.

This clone was seen only a few times. This chain connects TRBV11-3 to TRBJ2-7; D may be TRBD2 (5 bases). The CDR3 runs 14 residues. The V end lost 5 bases, the J end lost 3 bases, and 14 bases lay between the germline ends. Per the germline V gene, CDR1 is SGHNT and CDR2 is YENEEA. CDR3 in DNA: TGTGCCAGCAGCCCAAAACGGGAAAGCTACGAGCAGTACTTC. This encodes CASSPKRESYEQYF.